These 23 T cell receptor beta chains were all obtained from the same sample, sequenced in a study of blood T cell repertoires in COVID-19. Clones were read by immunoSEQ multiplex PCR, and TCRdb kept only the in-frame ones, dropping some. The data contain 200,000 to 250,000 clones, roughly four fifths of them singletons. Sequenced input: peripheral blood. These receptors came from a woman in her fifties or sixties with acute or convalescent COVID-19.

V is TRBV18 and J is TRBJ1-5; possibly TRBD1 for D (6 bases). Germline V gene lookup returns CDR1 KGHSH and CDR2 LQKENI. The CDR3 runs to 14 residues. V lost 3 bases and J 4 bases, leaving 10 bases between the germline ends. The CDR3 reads CASSPDSPNQPQHF. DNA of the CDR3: TGTGCCAGCTCACCGGACAGTCCAAATCAGCCCCAGCATTTT. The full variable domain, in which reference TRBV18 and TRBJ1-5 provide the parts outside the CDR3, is NAGVMQNPRHLVRRRGQEARLRCSPMKGHSHVYWYRQLPEEGLKFMVYLQKENIIDESGMPKERFSAEFPKEGPSILRIQQVVRGDSAAYFCASSPDSPNQPQHFGDGTRLSIL.

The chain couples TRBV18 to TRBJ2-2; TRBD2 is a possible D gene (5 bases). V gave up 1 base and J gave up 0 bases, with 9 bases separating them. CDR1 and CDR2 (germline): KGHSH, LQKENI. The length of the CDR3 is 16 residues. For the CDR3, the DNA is TGTGCCAGCTCACCACGTTCCGGGACGAACACCGGGGAGCTGTTTTTT. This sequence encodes CASSPRSGTNTGELFF.

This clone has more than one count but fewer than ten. CDR3 amino acids: CASSSRAPLRGYTF. DNA for the CDR3: TGTGCCAGCAGCTCCAGGGCCCCTCTACGTGGCTACACCTTC. V and J are TRBV13 and TRBJ1-2, with a tentative D call TRBD1 (5 bases). Germline assignment: CDR1 PRHDT and CDR2 FYEKMQ (reference sequence). This CDR3 comprises 14 residues. Between the trimmed V and J ends, which lost 4 bases and 7 bases, there was a span of 16 bases.

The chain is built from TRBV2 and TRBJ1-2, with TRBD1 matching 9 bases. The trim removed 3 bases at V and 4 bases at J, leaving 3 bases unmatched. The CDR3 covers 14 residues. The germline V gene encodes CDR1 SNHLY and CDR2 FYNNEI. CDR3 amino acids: CASSENRGLYGYTF. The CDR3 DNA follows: TGTGCCAGCAGTGAGAACAGGGGGCTCTATGGCTACACCTTC.

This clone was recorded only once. CDR3 region: CAISGTRDRVGNGYTF. The CDR3 DNA reads TGTGCCATCAGTGGAACTCGGGACAGGGTTGGGAATGGCTACACCTTC. The chain couples TRBV10-3 to TRBJ1-2; TRBD1 matches 9 bases. The J segment lost 6 bases and the V segment lost 4 bases, leaving 12 bases of the junction unmatched. This CDR3 has 16 residues. Germline CDR1 ENHRY, CDR2 SYGVKD.

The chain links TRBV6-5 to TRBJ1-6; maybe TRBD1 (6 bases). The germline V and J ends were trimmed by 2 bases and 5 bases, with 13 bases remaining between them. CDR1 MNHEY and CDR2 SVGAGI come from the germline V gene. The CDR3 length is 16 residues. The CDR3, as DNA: TGTGCCAGCAGTTACCAATACTCAGGGGATAATTCACCCCTCCACTTT. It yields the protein CASSYQYSGDNSPLHF.

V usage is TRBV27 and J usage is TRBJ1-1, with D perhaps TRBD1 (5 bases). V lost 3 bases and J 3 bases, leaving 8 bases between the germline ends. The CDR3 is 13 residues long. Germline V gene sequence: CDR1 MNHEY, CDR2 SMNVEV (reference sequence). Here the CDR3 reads CASSFIGDTEAFF. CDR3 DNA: TGTGCCAGCAGTTTCATAGGGGACACTGAAGCTTTCTTT.

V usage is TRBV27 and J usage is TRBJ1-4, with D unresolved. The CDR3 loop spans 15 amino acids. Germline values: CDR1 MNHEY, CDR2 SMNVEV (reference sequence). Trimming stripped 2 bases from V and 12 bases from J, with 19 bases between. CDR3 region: CASSLTSGFGSELFF. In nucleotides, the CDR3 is TGTGCCAGCAGTTTAACATCGGGATTCGGATCGGAACTGTTTTTT.

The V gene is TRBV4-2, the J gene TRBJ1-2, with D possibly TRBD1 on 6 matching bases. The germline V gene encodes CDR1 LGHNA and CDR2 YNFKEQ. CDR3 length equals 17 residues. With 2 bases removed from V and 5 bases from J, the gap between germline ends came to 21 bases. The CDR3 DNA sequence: TGTGCCAGCAGCCAAAGCCGTGGGGGCCGGAAAATTTATGGCTACACCTTC. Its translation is CASSQSRGGRKIYGYTF.

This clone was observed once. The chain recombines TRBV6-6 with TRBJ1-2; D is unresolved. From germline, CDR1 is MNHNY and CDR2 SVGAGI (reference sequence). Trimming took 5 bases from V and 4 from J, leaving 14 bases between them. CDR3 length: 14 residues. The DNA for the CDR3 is TGTGCCAGCAGTCTATACACGGAGAGCTATGGCTACACCTTC. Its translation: CASSLYTESYGYTF.

The CDR3 reads CASSLNNKNIQYF. CDR3 nucleotide sequence: TGTGCCAGCAGTTTAAACAACAAAAACATTCAGTACTTC. V and J are TRBV28 and TRBJ2-4; D ambiguous. The CDR3 runs to 13 residues. The V gene lost 2 bases and the J gene lost 3 bases, with 5 bases spanning the gap. Germline V gene sequence: CDR1 MDHEN, CDR2 SYDVKM.

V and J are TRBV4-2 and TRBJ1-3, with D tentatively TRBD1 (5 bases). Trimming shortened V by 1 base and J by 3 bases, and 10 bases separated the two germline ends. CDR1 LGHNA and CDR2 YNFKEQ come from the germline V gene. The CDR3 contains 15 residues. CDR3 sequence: CASSQVTGGGNTIYF. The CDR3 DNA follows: TGTGCCAGCAGCCAAGTGACCGGGGGTGGAAACACCATATATTTT.

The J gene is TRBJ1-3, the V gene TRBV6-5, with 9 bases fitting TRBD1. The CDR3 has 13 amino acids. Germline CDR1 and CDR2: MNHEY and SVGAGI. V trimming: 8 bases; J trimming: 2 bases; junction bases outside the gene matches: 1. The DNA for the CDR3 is TGTGCCAGCCGACAGGGGGCTGGAAACACCATATATTTT. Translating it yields CASRQGAGNTIYF.

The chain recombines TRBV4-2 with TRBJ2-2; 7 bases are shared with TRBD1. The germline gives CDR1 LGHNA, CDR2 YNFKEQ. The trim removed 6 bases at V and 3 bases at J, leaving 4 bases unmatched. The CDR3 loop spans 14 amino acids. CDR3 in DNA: TGTGCCAGCAGAGGGGACAGTTACACCGGGGAGCTGTTTTTT. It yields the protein CASRGDSYTGELFF.

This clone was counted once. CDR3 sequence: CASSLTGNQETQYF. For the CDR3, the DNA is TGCGCCAGCAGCTTGACAGGCAACCAAGAGACCCAGTACTTC. The chain employs TRBV5-1 and TRBJ2-5; tentative D call: TRBD1 (5 bases). The CDR3 contains 14 residues. The V end was cut by 1 base, the J end by 0 bases, with 7 bases between. Germline V gene sequence: CDR1 SGHRS, CDR2 YFSETQ. Drawing the rest from reference TRBV5-1 and TRBJ2-5, the complete variable domain is KAGVTQTPRYLIKTRGQQVTLSCSPISGHRSVSWYQQTPGQGLQFLFEYFSETQRNKGNFPGRFSGRQFSNSRSEMNVSTLELGDSALYLCASSLTGNQETQYFGPGTRLLVL.

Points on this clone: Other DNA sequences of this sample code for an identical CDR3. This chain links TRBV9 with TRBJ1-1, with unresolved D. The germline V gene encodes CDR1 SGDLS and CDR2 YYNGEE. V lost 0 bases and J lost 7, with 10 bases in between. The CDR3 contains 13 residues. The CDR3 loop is CASSVVSGSEAFF. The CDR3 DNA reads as TGTGCCAGCAGCGTAGTATCCGGTAGTGAAGCTTTCTTT.

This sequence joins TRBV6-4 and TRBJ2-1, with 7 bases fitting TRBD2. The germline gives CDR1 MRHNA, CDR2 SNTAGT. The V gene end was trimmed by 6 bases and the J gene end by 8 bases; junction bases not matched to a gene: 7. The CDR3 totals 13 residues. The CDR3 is CASSTHLADEQFF. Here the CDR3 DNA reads TGTGCCAGCAGCACACATCTAGCGGATGAGCAGTTCTTC.

Written as DNA, the CDR3 is TGTGCCAGCAGTATATGGGGGGTCCAAGAGACCCAGTACTTC. Translated, it gives CASSIWGVQETQYF. The J gene is TRBJ2-5, the V gene TRBV5-4, with TRBD2 as a possible D gene (6 bases). The ends were cut back, 5 bases at V and 1 base at J, with 12 bases in the middle. The CDR3 totals 14 residues. Germline V CDR1 and CDR2: SGHNT, YYREEE (reference sequence).

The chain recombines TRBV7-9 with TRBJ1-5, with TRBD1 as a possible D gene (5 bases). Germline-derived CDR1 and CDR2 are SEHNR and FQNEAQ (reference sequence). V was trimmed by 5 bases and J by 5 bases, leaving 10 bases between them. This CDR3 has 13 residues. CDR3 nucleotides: TGTGCCAGCAGCCTTCTCAGGGATCAGCCCCAGCATTTT. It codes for CASSLLRDQPQHF.

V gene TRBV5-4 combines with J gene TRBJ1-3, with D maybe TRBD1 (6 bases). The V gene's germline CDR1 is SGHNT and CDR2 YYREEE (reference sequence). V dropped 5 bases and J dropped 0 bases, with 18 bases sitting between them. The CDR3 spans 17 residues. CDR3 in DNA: TGTGCCAGCAGTCGTAGGGGGATCGGTTACTCTGGAAACACCATATATTTT. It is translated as CASSRRGIGYSGNTIYF.

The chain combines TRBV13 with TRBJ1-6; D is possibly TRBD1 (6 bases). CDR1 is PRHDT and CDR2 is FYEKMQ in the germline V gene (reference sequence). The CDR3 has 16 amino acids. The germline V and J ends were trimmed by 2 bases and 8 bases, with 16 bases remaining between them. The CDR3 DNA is TGTGCCAGCAGCTTAAAAGCAGGGACAACGGATTCACCCCTCCACTTT. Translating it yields CASSLKAGTTDSPLHF. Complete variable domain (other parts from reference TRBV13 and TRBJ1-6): AAGVIQSPRHLIKEKRETATLKCYPIPRHDTVYWYQQGPGQDPQFLISFYEKMQSDKGSIPDRFSAQQFSDYHSELNMSSLELGDSALYFCASSLKAGTTDSPLHFGNGTRLTVT.

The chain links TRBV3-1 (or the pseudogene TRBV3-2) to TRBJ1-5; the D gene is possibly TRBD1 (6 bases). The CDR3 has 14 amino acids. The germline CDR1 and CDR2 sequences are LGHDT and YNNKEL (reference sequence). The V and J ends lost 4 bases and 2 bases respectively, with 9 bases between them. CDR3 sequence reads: CASSPQGGNQPQHF. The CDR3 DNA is TGTGCCAGCAGCCCACAGGGTGGCAATCAGCCCCAGCATTTT.

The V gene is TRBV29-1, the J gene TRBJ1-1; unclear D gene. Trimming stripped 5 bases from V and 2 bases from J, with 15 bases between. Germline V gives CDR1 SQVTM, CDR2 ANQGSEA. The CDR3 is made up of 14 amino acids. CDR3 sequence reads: CSVRQGTLNTEAFF. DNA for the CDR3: TGCAGCGTTAGACAAGGAACCCTCAACACTGAAGCTTTCTTT.